These 32 T cell receptor beta chains share one sample of origin, sequenced in a study of STAT3 mutations in large granular lymphocyte leukemia. Study-level results: Every T-cell large granular lymphocyte leukemia patient had at least one immunodominant TCR beta clonotype.

Their antigens remain unidentified. The repertoire was sequenced with immunoSEQ multiplex PCR; TCRdb's copy has only in-frame clones and lacks some. The sample yields some 10,000 clones, about 54% seen once. Sequenced input: peripheral blood mononuclear cells. The receptor set was obtained from a boy younger than 18 with T-cell large granular lymphocyte leukemia. Some clones in this sample may be carry-over from other donors' samples.

The chain couples TRBV6-6 to TRBJ2-5; unclear D gene. The J call could be wrong; TRBJ2-7 is a better fit for the DNA end. This CDR3 is built from 15 residues. In germline, CDR1 is MNHNY, CDR2 SVGAGI (reference sequence). CDR3 nucleotides: TGTGCCAGCAGTTACCTACATGGTTCTGGCTACGAGCAGTACTTC. Protein product: CASSYLHGSGYEQYF.

The V call is TRBV27, the J call TRBJ1-1; D unresolved. The CDR3 is 14 residues long. V lost 0 bases, J lost 1 base, and 6 bases lay in between. The germline V gene encodes CDR1 MNHEY and CDR2 SMNVEV (reference sequence). The CDR3 DNA follows: TGTGCCAGCAGTTTATCTGGGCCGAACACTGAAGCTTTCTTT. It yields the protein CASSLSGPNTEAFF.

The V and J genes are TRBV2 and TRBJ2-3; D call uncertain. V was shortened by 5 bases and J by 7 bases, with 13 bases between the two germline ends. Germline V lookup: CDR1 SNHLY, CDR2 FYNNEI. The CDR3 runs to 13 residues. This CDR3 reads CASSTERRNTQYF. The CDR3 DNA reads TGTGCCAGCAGTACGGAGAGGCGTAATACGCAGTATTTT.

V and J are TRBV7-2 and TRBJ1-6; TRBD1 matches 7 bases. V shed 1 base, J shed 9 bases, and the junction held 6 bases outside the gene matches. Germline V CDR1 and CDR2: SGHTA, FQGNSA. The length of the CDR3 is 15 residues. The DNA of the CDR3 is TGTGCCAGCAGCTTAGACTGGGACAGCCGTTCACCCCTCCACTTT. This sequence encodes CASSLDWDSRSPLHF.

The chain combines TRBV7-9 with TRBJ1-4, with TRBD1 as a possible D gene (5 bases). CDR1 is SEHNR, CDR2 FQNEAQ, per germline (reference sequence). The CDR3 sequence is 14 residues long. V shed 0 bases and J shed 8 bases, with 10 bases lying between them. The CDR3 bases are TGTGCCAGCAGCTTAGCGGGCGGACAAGAAAAACTGTTTTTT. Amino acids: CASSLAGGQEKLFF.

The J gene is TRBJ2-7, the V gene TRBV15; 8 bases fit TRBD2. V lost 4 bases and J lost 2; bases outside the gene matches: 7. The CDR3 has 15 amino acids. Germline CDR1 reads LNHNV; CDR2 reads YYDKDF (reference sequence). In DNA form, the CDR3 reads TGTGCCACCAGCATCTTCGGGGGGGGAACCTACGAGCAGTACTTC. Amino acid sequence: CATSIFGGGTYEQYF.

V gene TRBV19 combines with J gene TRBJ1-5; D ambiguous. This CDR3 is 14 amino acids long. CDR1 is LNHDA and CDR2 is SQIVND in the germline V gene (reference sequence). Trimming took off 7 bases at V and 2 bases at J, with 12 bases between the two ends. CDR3 sequence (DNA): TGTGCCAGTACACATGGGAGAGGCAATCAGCCCCAGCATTTT. This sequence encodes CASTHGRGNQPQHF. The full variable domain, in which reference TRBV19 and TRBJ1-5 provide the parts outside the CDR3, is DGGITQSPKYLFRKEGQNVTLSCEQNLNHDAMYWYRQDPGQGLRLIYYSQIVNDFQKGDIAEGYSVSREKKESFPLTVTSAQKNPTAFYLCASTHGRGNQPQHFGDGTRLSIL.

A few counts support this clone. V is TRBV18 and J is TRBJ2-7; D ambiguous. The CDR3 contains 14 residues. Germline CDR1 and CDR2: KGHSH and LQKENI. Trimming stripped 0 bases from V and 2 bases from J, with 8 bases between. This CDR3 reads CASSPPGRPYEQYF. CDR3 nucleotide sequence: TGTGCCAGCTCACCACCAGGGCGGCCCTACGAGCAGTACTTC.

CDR3 bases: TGCGCCAGCAGCTTGGCAGTTACCTACTATGGCTACACCTTC. This encodes CASSLAVTYYGYTF. This chain uses TRBV5-1 with TRBJ1-2; no firm D call. The CDR3 runs to 14 residues. V was pared by 0 bases and J by 3 bases, with 9 bases between. Germline CDR1 SGHRS, CDR2 YFSETQ.

The chain links TRBV6-5 to TRBJ2-7; maybe TRBD1 (6 bases). Looked up from germline, CDR1 is MNHEY and CDR2 is SVGAGI. The CDR3 covers 15 residues. V dropped 4 bases and J dropped 5 bases, with 18 bases sitting between them. CDR3 in amino acids: CASSSAFDRPHEQYF. The DNA for the CDR3 is TGTGCCAGCAGTTCGGCCTTTGACAGGCCCCACGAGCAGTACTTC.

This clone was picked up one time. The gene calls are TRBV18 and TRBJ1-1; a possible D gene is TRBD1 (5 bases). The CDR3 has 17 amino acids. Germline values: CDR1 KGHSH, CDR2 LQKENI. Trimming took 2 bases from V and 6 from J, leaving 22 bases between them. The CDR3 nucleotides read TGTGCCAGCTCACCAGGCCGACAGTTTCTCAATCTCGCTGAAGCTTTCTTT. Amino acids: CASSPGRQFLNLAEAFF.

This chain links TRBV27 with TRBJ2-7, with 8 positions matching TRBD2. Trimming cost V 5 bases and J 5 bases; bases outside gene matches: 14. CDR1 and CDR2 (germline): MNHEY, SMNVEV (reference sequence). The CDR3 is 16 residues long. The CDR3 bases are TGTGCCAGCAGTCGCGATGTGGGCGGGAGGATCGACGAGCAGTACTTC. Its protein is CASSRDVGGRIDEQYF.

V gene TRBV30 combines with J gene TRBJ2-2; D might be TRBD2 (6 bases). The CDR3 length is 16 residues. Trimming stripped 1 base from V and 5 bases from J, with 17 bases between. Germline CDR1 is GTSNPN and CDR2 is SVGIG (reference sequence). CDR3 loop: CAWSAGAALGTGELFF. In DNA, the CDR3 is TGTGCCTGGAGTGCGGGAGCGGCCTTAGGGACCGGGGAGCTGTTTTTT.

CDR3 loop: CASSESEGEQFF. Here the CDR3 DNA reads TGTGCCAGCAGTGAATCGGAGGGAGAGCAGTTCTTC. This chain uses TRBV25-1 with TRBJ2-1, with TRBD2 as a possible D gene (6 bases). Germline CDR1 MGHDK, CDR2 SYGVNS. The V gene lost 1 base and the J gene lost 10 bases, with 8 bases spanning the gap. CDR3 size: 12 residues. Supplemented by reference TRBV25-1 and TRBJ2-1, the full variable domain reads EADIYQTPRYLVIGTGKKITLECSQTMGHDKMYWYQQDPGMELHLIHYSYGVNSTEKGDLSSESTVSRIRTEHFPLTLESARPSHTSQYLCASSESEGEQFFGPGTRLTVL.

The chain links TRBV28 to TRBJ1-6; a weak D match, TRBD1 (6 bases). CDR1 is MDHEN, CDR2 SYDVKM, per germline. The length of the CDR3 is 14 residues. V lost 2 bases and J lost 10, with 12 bases in between. CDR3 protein: CASSLHREMSPLHF. CDR3 bases: TGTGCCAGCAGTTTACACAGGGAGATGTCACCCCTCCACTTT.

The J gene is TRBJ1-1, the V gene TRBV6-5, with 7 bases identical to TRBD1. The J segment lost 4 bases and the V segment lost 1 base, leaving 6 bases of the junction unmatched. The germline CDR1 and CDR2 sequences are MNHEY and SVGAGI. The CDR3 extends over 15 amino acids. CDR3 residues: CASSYWGAGGTEAFF. The CDR3 DNA sequence: TGTGCCAGCAGTTACTGGGGGGCAGGGGGCACTGAAGCTTTCTTT.

The chain recombines TRBV18 with TRBJ1-5; D is uncertain. V was clipped by 6 bases and J by 3 bases, with 9 bases between them. CDR1 is KGHSH and CDR2 is LQKENI in the germline V gene. This CDR3 comprises 13 residues. In nucleotides, the CDR3 is TGTGCCAGCTCCCCCCTTAACAATCAGCCCCAGCATTTT. Protein product: CASSPLNNQPQHF.

This clone has just a few counts. This chain uses TRBV30 with TRBJ1-1; maybe TRBD1 (5 bases). Germline-derived CDR1 and CDR2 are GTSNPN and SVGIG (reference sequence). This CDR3 spans 14 amino acids. V was pared by 3 bases and J by 5 bases, with 16 bases between. In nucleotides, the CDR3 is TGTGCCTGGAGGACAGCCCTAATCGCTACTGAAGCTTTCTTT. This sequence encodes CAWRTALIATEAFF.

This clone has just a few counts. This chain links TRBV10-3 with TRBJ1-5; maybe TRBD1 (5 bases). This CDR3 contains 15 residues. The V gene lost 3 bases and the J gene lost 2 bases, with 11 bases spanning the gap. CDR1 is ENHRY, CDR2 SYGVKD, per germline. The CDR3 spells CAISDGRGGNQPQHF. The CDR3 nucleotides are TGTGCCATCAGTGATGGTAGGGGCGGCAATCAGCCCCAGCATTTT.

A single count supports this clone. The rearrangement uses TRBV27 and TRBJ1-2; D is uncertain. Between the trimmed V and J ends, which lost 0 bases and 6 bases, there was a span of 8 bases. This CDR3 is built from 13 residues. In germline, CDR1 is MNHEY, CDR2 SMNVEV (reference sequence). This CDR3 is CASSLSVVNGYTF. CDR3 DNA: TGTGCCAGCAGTTTATCAGTGGTAAATGGCTACACCTTC.

The genes are TRBV6-1 and TRBJ2-7; the match to TRBD2 covers 8 bases. With V trimmed by 0 bases and J by 1 base, 2 bases remained unmatched. CDR1 is MNHNS and CDR2 is SASEGT in the germline V gene. The CDR3 consists of 15 residues. Here the CDR3 DNA reads TGTGCCAGCAGTGAAGCAGGGACTAGTTCCTACGAGCAGTACTTC. Protein: CASSEAGTSSYEQYF.

The chain uses TRBV19 and TRBJ2-7, with 8 bases identical to TRBD1. This CDR3 region has 15 residues. Looked up from germline, CDR1 is LNHDA and CDR2 is SQIVND (reference sequence). V lost 3 bases, J lost 3 bases, and 7 bases stayed unmatched. CDR3 bases: TGTGCCAGTAGTATCAGACAGGGGAGAAGCTACGAGCAGTACTTC. Amino acid sequence: CASSIRQGRSYEQYF.

This clone has a single count. The chain joins TRBV18 to TRBJ2-1; D is ambiguous. V lost 2 bases to trimming and J lost 9 bases, with 14 bases between them. The CDR3 has 14 residues. Germline lookup yields CDR1 KGHSH and CDR2 LQKENI. The CDR3 region has the DNA TGTGCCAGCTCACCAAAGGTGAGAGAAGCTGAGCAGTTCTTC. Its protein product is CASSPKVREAEQFF.

The V call is TRBV30, the J call TRBJ1-2, with 7 positions matching TRBD1. The germline V gene has CDR1 GTSNPN and CDR2 SVGIG (reference sequence). The V segment lost 3 bases and the J segment 4 bases; nucleotides outside the gene matches: 8. CDR3 size: 14 residues. The CDR3 DNA sequence: TGTGCCTGGAGAGCGGCAGGGGGAACCTATGGCTACACCTTC. It specifies CAWRAAGGTYGYTF.

V usage is TRBV30 and J usage is TRBJ2-5; D might be TRBD1 (5 bases). CDR3 length equals 14 residues. Deletions cut 4 bases from V and 5 bases from J, with 17 bases between. From germline, CDR1 is GTSNPN and CDR2 SVGIG (reference sequence). CDR3 loop: CAWNLRAGLETQYF. The CDR3 DNA follows: TGTGCCTGGAACCTTCGGGCAGGGTTGGAGACCCAGTACTTC.

This chain connects TRBV7-9 to TRBJ2-3; TRBD2 aligns across 8 bases. The J segment lost 0 bases and the V segment lost 5 bases, leaving 1 base of the junction unmatched. The germline V gene encodes CDR1 SEHNR and CDR2 FQNEAQ (reference sequence). This CDR3 has 14 amino acids. CDR3 coding DNA: TGTGCCAGCAGCCGGGGGGGTAGCACAGATACGCAGTATTTT. This sequence encodes CASSRGGSTDTQYF.

This clone showed up just a few times. The chain joins TRBV6-1 to TRBJ2-7, with 9 nucleotides matching TRBD1. The CDR3 length is 15 residues. The germline CDR1 and CDR2 sequences are MNHNS and SASEGT. Trimming removed 0 bases from V and 5 bases from J; junction bases left unmatched: 5. CDR3 DNA sequence: TGTGCCAGCAGTGAAGCGCTAGGACAGGGGAACGAGCAGTACTTC. Protein product: CASSEALGQGNEQYF.

This clone turned up a few times. This chain links TRBV5-1 with TRBJ1-4; D is unresolved. V lost 0 bases to trimming and J lost 5 bases, with 5 bases between them. The CDR3 is made up of 13 amino acids. The germline gives CDR1 SGHRS, CDR2 YFSETQ. The CDR3 is CASSLASNEKLFF. CDR3 coding DNA: TGCGCCAGCAGCTTGGCGTCGAATGAAAAACTGTTTTTT.

DNA of the CDR3: TGTGCCAGCAGCCAAGGCCGCGGCGGGACAGGGGTTACAGGTGGTGAAGCTTTCTTT. Translating gives CASSQGRGGTGVTGGEAFF. The chain recombines TRBV4-2 with TRBJ1-1; 10 bases map to TRBD1. The CDR3 length is 19 residues. V trimming: 1 base; J trimming: 7 bases; junction bases outside the gene matches: 18. Germline-derived CDR1 and CDR2 are LGHNA and YNFKEQ.

There are a few counts of this clone. The rearrangement uses TRBV7-9 and TRBJ1-6; D perhaps matches TRBD1 (5 bases). This CDR3 comprises 16 residues. CDR1 and CDR2 (germline): SEHNR, FQNEAQ (reference sequence). Trimming pared 6 bases from V and 2 bases from J, leaving 14 bases between. The CDR3 region is CASRTRREPYNSPLHF. As DNA, the CDR3 is TGTGCCAGCAGGACACGCAGGGAACCCTATAATTCACCCCTCCACTTT.

The chain has TRBV2 and TRBJ2-7; D remains unclear. CDR3 length: 12 residues. Looked up from germline, CDR1 is SNHLY and CDR2 is FYNNEI. V was trimmed by 6 bases and J by 7 bases, leaving 13 bases between them. CDR3 DNA: TGTGCCAGCAGACGGGCCCCACGGGAGCAGTACTTC. Translated: CASRRAPREQYF.

This chain links TRBV29-1 with TRBJ1-2; D gene uncertain. The CDR3 covers 11 residues. In germline, CDR1 is SQVTM, CDR2 ANQGSEA. Between the trimmed V and J ends, which lost 4 bases and 5 bases, there was a span of 8 bases. The CDR3 loop is CSVVDLYGYTF. The CDR3 DNA reads as TGCAGCGTTGTAGACCTATATGGCTACACCTTC.